Below, one TCR beta chain is given with its context. Its antigen is unidentified. Germline V gene sequence: CDR1 SQVTM, CDR2 ANQGSEA. CDR3 length: 16 amino acids. V lost 6 bases and J lost 2, with 19 bases in between. The data were taken from a study of cytotoxic CD8 clonotypes in ibrutinib-treated CLL. Study as a whole: Outcomes included some 24 partial and 2 complete responses; after median around 65 months, 14 stayed remitted and roughly twelve progressed.

The repertoire was sequenced with immunoSEQ multiplex PCR; TCRdb's copy has only in-frame clones and lacks some. Here the sample spans approximately 190,000 clones, around 70% being singletons. General study results and limits: Few clonotypes were public, and these shrank or held steady under treatment.

Frozen-stored PBMCs produced approximately 2 micrograms of genomic DNA for TCR beta libraries. The specimen comprised PBMCs, sampled after 12 months of ibrutinib treatment. The sequence was obtained from a human donor with chronic lymphocytic leukemia. The chain couples TRBV29-1 to TRBJ1-4; D not certain. The CDR3 loop reads CSVPTALLCTNEKLFF. The CDR3 DNA sequence: TGCAGCGTCCCCACCGCCCTATTATGTACTAATGAAAAACTGTTTTTT.